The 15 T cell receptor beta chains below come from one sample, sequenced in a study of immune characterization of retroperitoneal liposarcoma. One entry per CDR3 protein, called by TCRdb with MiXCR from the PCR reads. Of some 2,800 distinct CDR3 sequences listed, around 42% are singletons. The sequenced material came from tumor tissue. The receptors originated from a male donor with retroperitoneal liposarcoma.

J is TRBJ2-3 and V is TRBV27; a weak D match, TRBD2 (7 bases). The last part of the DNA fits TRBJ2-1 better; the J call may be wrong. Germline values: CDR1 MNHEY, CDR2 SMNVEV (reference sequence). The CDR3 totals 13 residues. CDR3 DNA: TGTGCCAGCAGTATAAAACAGGGAGGGACCCAGTTCTTC. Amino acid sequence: CASSIKQGGTQFF.

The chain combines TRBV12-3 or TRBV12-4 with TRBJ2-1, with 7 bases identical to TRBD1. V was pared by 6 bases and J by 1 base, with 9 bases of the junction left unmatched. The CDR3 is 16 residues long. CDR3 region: CASSPTDRSSYNEQFF. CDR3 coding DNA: TGTGCCAGCAGCCCGACGGACAGGTCATCCTACAATGAGCAGTTCTTC.

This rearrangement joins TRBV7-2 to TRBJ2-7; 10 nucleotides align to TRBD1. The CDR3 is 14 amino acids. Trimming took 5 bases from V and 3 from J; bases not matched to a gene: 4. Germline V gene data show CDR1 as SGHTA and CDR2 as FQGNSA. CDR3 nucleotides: TGTGCCAGCAGCCGTGGACAGGGGGGCTACGAGCAGTACTTC. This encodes CASSRGQGGYEQYF.

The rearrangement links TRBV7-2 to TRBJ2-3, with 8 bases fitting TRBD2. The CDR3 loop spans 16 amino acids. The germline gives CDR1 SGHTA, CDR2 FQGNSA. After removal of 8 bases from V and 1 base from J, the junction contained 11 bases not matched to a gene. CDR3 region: CASRSRAGGGTDTQYF. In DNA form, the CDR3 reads TGTGCCAGCCGCTCAAGGGCGGGGGGCGGCACAGATACGCAGTATTTT.

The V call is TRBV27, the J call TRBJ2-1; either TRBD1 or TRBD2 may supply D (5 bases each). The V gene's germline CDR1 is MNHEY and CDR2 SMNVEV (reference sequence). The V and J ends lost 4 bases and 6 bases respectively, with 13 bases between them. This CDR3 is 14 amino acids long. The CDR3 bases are TGTGCCAGCAGTTCCCACCGGGACCCCAATGAGCAGTTCTTC. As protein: CASSSHRDPNEQFF.

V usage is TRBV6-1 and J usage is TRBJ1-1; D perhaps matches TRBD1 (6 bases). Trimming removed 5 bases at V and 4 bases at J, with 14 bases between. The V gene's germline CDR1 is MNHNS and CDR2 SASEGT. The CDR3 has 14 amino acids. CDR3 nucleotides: TGTGCCAGCAGTCCTACAGGGCCATTCACTGAAGCTTTCTTT. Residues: CASSPTGPFTEAFF.

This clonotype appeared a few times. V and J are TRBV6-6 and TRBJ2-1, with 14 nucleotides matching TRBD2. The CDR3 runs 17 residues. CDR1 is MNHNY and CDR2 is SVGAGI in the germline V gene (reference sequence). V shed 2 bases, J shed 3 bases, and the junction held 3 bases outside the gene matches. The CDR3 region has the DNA TGTGCCAGCAGTTACCCGGGACTAGCGGGAGACTACAATGAGCAGTTCTTC. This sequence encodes CASSYPGLAGDYNEQFF.

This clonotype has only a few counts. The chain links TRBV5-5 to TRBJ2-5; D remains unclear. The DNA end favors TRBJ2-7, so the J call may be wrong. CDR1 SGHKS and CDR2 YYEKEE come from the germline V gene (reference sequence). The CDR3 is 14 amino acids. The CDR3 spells CASSFRLSGYEQYF. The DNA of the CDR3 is TGTGCCAGCAGCTTCAGACTTTCAGGTTACGAGCAGTACTTC.

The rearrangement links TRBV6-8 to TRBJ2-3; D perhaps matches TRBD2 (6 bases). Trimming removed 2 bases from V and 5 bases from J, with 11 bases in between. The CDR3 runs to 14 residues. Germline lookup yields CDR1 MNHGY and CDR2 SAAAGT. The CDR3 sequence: CASSYRGFGDTQYF. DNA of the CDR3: TGTGCCAGCAGTTACCGGGGGTTCGGAGATACGCAGTATTTT.

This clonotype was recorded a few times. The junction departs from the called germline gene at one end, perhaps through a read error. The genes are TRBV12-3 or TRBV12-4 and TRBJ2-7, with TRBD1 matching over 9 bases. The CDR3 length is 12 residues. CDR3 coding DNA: TGTGCCAGCAGTGGACAGGGGATTGGGCCTGTGTTC. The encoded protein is CASSGQGIGPVF.

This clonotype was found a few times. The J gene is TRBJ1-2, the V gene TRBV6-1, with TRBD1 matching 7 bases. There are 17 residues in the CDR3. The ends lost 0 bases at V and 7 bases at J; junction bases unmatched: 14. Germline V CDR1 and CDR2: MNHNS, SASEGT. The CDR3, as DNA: TGTGCCAGCAGTGAAGCACGACAGGGTATTAATGTCCGTGGCTACACCTTC. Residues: CASSEARQGINVRGYTF.

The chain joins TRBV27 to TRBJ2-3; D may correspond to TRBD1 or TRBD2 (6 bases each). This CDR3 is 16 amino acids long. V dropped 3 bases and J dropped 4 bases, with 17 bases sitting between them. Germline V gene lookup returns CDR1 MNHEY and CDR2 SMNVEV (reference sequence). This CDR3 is CASSFSLGGKSDTQYF. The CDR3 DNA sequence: TGTGCCAGCAGTTTCAGCTTAGGGGGGAAGTCAGATACGCAGTATTTT.

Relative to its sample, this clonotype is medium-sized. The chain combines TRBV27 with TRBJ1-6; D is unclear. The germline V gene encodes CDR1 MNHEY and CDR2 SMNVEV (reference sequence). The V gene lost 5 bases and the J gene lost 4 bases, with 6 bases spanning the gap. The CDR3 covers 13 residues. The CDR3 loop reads CASSPIYNSPLHF. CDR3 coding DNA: TGTGCCAGCAGTCCCATTTATAATTCACCCCTCCACTTT.

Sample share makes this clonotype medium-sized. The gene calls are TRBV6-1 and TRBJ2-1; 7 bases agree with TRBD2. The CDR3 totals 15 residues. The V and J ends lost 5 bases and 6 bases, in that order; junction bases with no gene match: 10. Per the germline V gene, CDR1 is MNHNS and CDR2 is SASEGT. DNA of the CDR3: TGTGCCAGCAGTTTTTACAAGGGGAGGGTCAATGAGCAGTTCTTC. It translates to CASSFYKGRVNEQFF.

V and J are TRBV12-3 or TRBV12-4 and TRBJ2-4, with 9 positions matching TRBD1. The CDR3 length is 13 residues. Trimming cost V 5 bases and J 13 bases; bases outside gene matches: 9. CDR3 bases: TGTGCCAGCAGTGCGTTGACAGGGGGTGAGCAGTACTTC. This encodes CASSALTGGEQYF.